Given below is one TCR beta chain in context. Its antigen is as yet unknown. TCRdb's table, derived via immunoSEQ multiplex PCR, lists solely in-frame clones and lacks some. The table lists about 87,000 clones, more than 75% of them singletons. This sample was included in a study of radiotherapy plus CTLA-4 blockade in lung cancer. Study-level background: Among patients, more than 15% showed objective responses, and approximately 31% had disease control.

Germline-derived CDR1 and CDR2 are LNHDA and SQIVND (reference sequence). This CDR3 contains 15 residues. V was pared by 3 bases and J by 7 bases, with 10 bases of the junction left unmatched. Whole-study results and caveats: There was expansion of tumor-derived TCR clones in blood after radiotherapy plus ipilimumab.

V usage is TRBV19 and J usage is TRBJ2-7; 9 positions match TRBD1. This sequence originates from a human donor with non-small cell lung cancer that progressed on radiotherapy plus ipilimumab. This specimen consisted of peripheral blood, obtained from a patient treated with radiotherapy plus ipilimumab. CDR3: CASSIAGQGQREQYF. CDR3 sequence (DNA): TGTGCCAGTAGTATTGCGGGACAGGGACAGCGGGAGCAGTACTTC.